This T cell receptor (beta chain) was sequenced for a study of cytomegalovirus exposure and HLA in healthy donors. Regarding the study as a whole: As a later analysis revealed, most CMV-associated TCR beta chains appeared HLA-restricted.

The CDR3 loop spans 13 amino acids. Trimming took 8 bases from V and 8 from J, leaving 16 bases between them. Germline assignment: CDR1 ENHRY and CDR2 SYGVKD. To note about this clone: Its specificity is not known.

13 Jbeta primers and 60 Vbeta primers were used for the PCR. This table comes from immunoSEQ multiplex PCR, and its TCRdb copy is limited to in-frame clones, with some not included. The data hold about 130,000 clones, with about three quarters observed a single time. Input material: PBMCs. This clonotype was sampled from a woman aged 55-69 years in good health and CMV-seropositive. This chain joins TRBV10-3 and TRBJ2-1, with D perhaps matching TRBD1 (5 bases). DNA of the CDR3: TGTGCCATCCGCCCCGTTACAGGCCATGAGCAGTTCTTC. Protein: CAIRPVTGHEQFF.